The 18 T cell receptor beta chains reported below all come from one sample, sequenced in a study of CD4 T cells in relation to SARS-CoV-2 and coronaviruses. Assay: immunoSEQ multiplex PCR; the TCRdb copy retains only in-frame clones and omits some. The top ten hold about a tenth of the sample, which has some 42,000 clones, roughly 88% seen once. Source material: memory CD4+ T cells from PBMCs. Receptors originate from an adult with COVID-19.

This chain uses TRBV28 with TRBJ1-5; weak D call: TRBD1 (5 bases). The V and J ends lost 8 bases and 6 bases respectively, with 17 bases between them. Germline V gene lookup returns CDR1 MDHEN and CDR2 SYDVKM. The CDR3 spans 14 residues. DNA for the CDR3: TGTGCCAGCCTAGGCGTGGGGCGAGGTCAGCCCCAGCATTTT. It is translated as CASLGVGRGQPQHF.

The CDR3 sequence: CATSDFSGGLTDTQYF. CDR3 nucleotide sequence: TGTGCCACCAGTGATTTTAGCGGGGGTTTAACAGATACGCAGTATTTT. The chain joins TRBV24-1 to TRBJ2-3; 9 bases match TRBD2. Germline CDR1 is KGHDR and CDR2 is SFDVKD. CDR3 length equals 16 residues. V was clipped by 1 base and J by 3 bases; unmatched bases: 4.

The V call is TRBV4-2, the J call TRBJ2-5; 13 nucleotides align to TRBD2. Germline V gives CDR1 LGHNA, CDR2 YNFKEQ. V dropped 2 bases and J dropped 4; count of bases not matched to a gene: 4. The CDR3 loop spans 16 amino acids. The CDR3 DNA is TGTGCCAGCAGCCAATCAGGGACTAGCGGGGTAGAGACCCAGTACTTC. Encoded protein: CASSQSGTSGVETQYF.

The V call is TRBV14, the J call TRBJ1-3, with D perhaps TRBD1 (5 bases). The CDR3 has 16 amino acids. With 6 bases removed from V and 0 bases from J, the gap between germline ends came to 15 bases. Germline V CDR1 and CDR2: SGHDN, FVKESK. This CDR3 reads CASRRGTAGSGNTIYF. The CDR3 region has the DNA TGTGCCAGCAGGCGGGGGACTGCCGGCTCTGGAAACACCATATATTTT.

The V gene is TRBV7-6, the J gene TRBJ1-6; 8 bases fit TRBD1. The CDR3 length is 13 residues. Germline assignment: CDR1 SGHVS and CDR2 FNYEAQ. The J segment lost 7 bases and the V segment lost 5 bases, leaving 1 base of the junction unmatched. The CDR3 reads CASSPGGNSPLHF. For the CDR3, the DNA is TGTGCCAGCAGCCCAGGGGGCAATTCACCCCTCCACTTT.

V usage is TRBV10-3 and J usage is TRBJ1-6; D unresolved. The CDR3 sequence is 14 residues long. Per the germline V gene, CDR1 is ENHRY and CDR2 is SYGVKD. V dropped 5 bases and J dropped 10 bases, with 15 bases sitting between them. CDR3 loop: CAISKMVPGSPLHF. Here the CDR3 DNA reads TGTGCCATCAGTAAAATGGTTCCCGGCTCACCCCTCCACTTT.

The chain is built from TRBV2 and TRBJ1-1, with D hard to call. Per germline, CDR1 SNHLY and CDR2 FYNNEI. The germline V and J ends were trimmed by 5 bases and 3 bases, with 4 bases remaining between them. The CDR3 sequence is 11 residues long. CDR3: CASSPYTEAFF. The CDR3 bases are TGTGCCAGCAGTCCTTACACTGAAGCTTTCTTT.

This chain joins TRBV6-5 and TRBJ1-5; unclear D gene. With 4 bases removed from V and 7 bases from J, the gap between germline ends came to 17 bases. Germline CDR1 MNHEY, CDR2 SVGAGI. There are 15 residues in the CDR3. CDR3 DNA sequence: TGTGCCAGCAGTTCCTACGGTCCATCAGAACAGCCCCAGCATTTT. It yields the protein CASSSYGPSEQPQHF.

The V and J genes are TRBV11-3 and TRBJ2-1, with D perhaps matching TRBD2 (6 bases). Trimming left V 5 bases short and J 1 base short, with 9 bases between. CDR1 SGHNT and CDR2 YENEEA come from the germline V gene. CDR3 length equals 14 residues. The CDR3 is CASSPGTSYNEQFF. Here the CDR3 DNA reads TGTGCCAGCAGCCCGGGGACTTCCTACAATGAGCAGTTCTTC. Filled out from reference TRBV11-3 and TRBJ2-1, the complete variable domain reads EAGVVQSPRYKIIEKKQPVAFWCNPISGHNTLYWYLQNLGQGPELLIRYENEEAVDDSQLPKDRFSAERLKGVDSTLKIQPAELGDSAVYLCASSPGTSYNEQFFGPGTRLTVL.

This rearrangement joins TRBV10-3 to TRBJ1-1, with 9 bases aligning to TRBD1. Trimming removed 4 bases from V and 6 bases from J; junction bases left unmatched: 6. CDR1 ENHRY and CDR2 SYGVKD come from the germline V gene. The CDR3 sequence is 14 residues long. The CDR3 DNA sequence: TGTGCCATCAGTGGTGGACAGGGGAAGTCTGAAGCTTTCTTT. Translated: CAISGGQGKSEAFF.

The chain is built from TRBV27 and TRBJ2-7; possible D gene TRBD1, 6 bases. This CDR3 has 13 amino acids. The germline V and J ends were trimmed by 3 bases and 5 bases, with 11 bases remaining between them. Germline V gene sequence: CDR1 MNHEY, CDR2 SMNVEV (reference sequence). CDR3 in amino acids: CASSFGQGNEQYF. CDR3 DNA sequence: TGTGCCAGCAGTTTTGGGCAGGGGAACGAGCAGTACTTC.

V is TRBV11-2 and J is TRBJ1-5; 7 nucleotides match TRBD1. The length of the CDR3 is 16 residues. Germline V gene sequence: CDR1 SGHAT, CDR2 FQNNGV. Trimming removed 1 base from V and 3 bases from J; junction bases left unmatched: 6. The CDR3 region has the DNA TGTGCCAGCAGCTTAGGACAAGGGGGCTTCAATCAGCCCCAGCATTTT. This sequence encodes CASSLGQGGFNQPQHF.

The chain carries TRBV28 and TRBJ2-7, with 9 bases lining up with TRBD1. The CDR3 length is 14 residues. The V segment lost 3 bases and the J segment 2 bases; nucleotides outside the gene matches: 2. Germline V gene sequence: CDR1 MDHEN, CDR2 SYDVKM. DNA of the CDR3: TGTGCCAGCAGTTTGGGGGACAGGGCCTACGAGCAGTACTTC. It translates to CASSLGDRAYEQYF.

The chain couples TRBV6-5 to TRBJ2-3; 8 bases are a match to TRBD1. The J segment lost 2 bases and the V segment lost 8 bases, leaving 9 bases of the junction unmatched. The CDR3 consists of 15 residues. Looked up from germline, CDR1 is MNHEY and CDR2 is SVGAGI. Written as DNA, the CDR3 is TGTGCCAGCTGCCCGGGACAGGCATTCACAGATACGCAGTATTTT. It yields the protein CASCPGQAFTDTQYF.

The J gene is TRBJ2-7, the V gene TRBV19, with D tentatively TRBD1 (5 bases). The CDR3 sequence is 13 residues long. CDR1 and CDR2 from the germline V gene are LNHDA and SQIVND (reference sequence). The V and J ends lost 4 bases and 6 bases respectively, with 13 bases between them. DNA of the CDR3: TGTGCCAGTAGTAAGTACAGGTCAGGCGAGCAGTACTTC. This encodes CASSKYRSGEQYF.

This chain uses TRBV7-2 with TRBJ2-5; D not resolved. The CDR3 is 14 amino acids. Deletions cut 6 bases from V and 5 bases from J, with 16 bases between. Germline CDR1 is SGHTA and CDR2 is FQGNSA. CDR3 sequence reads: CASSGYGRIETQYF. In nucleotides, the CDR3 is TGTGCCAGCAGTGGGTATGGCAGGATCGAGACCCAGTACTTC.

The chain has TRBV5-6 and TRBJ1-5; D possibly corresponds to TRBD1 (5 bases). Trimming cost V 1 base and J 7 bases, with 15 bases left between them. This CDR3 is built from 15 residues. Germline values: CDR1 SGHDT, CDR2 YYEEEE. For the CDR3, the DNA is TGTGCCAGCAGCTTGTCTGGGACGGGAAACCAGCCCCAGCATTTT. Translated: CASSLSGTGNQPQHF.

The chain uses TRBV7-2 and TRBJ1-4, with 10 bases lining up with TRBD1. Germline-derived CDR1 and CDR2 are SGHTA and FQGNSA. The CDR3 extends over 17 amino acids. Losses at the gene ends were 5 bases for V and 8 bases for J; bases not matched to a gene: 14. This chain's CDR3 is CASSKTGGNRLVEKLFF. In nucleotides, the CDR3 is TGTGCCAGCAGCAAGACAGGGGGCAATCGGTTAGTCGAAAAACTGTTTTTT.